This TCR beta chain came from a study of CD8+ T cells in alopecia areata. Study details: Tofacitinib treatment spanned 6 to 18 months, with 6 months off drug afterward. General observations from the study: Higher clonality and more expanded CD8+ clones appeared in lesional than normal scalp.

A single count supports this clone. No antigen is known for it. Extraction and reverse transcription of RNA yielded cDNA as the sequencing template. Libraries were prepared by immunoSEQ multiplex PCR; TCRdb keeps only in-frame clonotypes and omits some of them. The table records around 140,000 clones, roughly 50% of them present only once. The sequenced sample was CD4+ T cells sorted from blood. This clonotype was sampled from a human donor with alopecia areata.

The CDR3 region has the DNA TGTGCCAGCAGCTTACAAGGTGGTAGCAGCGATACGCAGTATTTT. It yields the protein CASSLQGGSSDTQYF. The chain joins TRBV7-2 to TRBJ2-3; D ambiguous. The CDR3 spans 15 residues. V lost 2 bases, J lost 6 bases, and 15 bases lay in between. CDR1 is SGHTA and CDR2 is FQGNSA in the germline V gene.